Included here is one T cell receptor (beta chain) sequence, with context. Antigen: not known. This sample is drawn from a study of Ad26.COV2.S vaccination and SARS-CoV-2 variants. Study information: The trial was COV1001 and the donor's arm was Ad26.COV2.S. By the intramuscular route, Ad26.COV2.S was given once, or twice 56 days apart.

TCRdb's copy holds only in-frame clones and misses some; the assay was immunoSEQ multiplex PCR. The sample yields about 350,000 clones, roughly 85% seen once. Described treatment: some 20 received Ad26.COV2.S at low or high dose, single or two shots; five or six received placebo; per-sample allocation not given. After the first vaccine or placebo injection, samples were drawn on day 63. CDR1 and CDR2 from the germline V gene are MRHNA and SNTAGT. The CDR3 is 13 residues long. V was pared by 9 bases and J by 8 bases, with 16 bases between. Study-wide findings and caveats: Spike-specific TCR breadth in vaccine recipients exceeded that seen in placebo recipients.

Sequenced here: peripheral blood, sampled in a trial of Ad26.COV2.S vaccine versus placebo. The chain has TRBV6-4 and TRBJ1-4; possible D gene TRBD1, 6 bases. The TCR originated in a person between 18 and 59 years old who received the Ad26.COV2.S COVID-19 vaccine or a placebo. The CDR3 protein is CARTTGRGEKLFF. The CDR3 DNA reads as TGTGCCAGAACGACAGGACGGGGGGAAAAACTGTTTTTT.